Listed here are 23 T cell receptor beta chains from one sample, sequenced in a study of shared clonotypes between healthy human individuals. Measured with immunoSEQ multiplex PCR; TCRdb has only the in-frame clones, and not every one. The sample gives over a million clones, more than 60% of which show up once; roughly 1.5% is in the top ten. The sequenced sample was memory CD4+ T cells sorted from blood. The subset denotes: CD45RA-negative fraction. The receptors stem from a man between 18 and 35 years old in good health.

V usage is TRBV5-8 and J usage is TRBJ2-3; 7 nucleotides align to TRBD1. The junction had 1 base not matched to a gene; V was cut back by 0 bases and J by 3 bases. The germline CDR1 and CDR2 sequences are SGHTS and YDEGEE. The CDR3 loop spans 14 amino acids. Here the CDR3 DNA reads TGTGCCAGCAGCTTGGAACAGGGGACAGATACGCAGTATTTT. Protein sequence: CASSLEQGTDTQYF.

On this clone: At one of its ends the junction is not consistent with the germline gene, which may arise from a read error. The chain is built from TRBV29-1 and TRBJ1-1; D is possibly TRBD1 (6 bases). The CDR3 has 12 residues. Germline V gene lookup returns CDR1 SQVTM and CDR2 ANQGSEA. For the CDR3, the DNA is TGCAGCGCTGAATTACAGGGTAATAAAGCTTTCTTT. Its translation is CSAELQGNKAFF.

Details on this clone: This same CDR3 is encoded by further DNA sequences in the sample. The rearrangement links TRBV6-1 to TRBJ2-3; possible D gene TRBD2, 6 bases. The germline V and J ends were trimmed by 5 bases and 0 bases, with 9 bases remaining between them. The germline V gene has CDR1 MNHNS and CDR2 SASEGT. The CDR3 is made up of 14 amino acids. Here the CDR3 reads CASSPSGSTDTQYF. In DNA, the CDR3 is TGTGCCAGCAGTCCCAGCGGGAGCACAGATACGCAGTATTTT.

This chain connects TRBV2 to TRBJ2-1, with 9 bases identical to TRBD2. In germline, CDR1 is SNHLY, CDR2 FYNNEI. CDR3 length: 16 amino acids. The V and J ends lost 4 bases and 4 bases, in that order; junction bases with no gene match: 8. The CDR3 bases are TGTGCCAGCAGTGCAGCGGGAGGCGAAAAATACAATGAGCAGTTCTTC. As protein: CASSAAGGEKYNEQFF.

The chain employs TRBV6-6 and TRBJ2-3; a possible D gene is TRBD2 (6 bases). V was trimmed by 6 bases and J by 2 bases, leaving 15 bases between them. Germline V gene data show CDR1 as MNHNY and CDR2 as SVGAGI (reference sequence). The CDR3 sequence is 15 residues long. In DNA form, the CDR3 reads TGTGCCAGCAGGGGGGGAACCGCCCACACAGATACGCAGTATTTT. Its translation is CASRGGTAHTDTQYF.

V and J are TRBV30 and TRBJ1-5; 8 bases align to TRBD1. Germline V gene sequence: CDR1 GTSNPN, CDR2 SVGIG (reference sequence). The CDR3 is 17 residues long. Trimming cost V 3 bases and J 3 bases; bases outside gene matches: 13. CDR3 sequence reads: CAWSSSRQGTYNQPQHF. The CDR3, as DNA: TGTGCCTGGAGCTCATCCCGACAGGGGACGTACAATCAGCCCCAGCATTTT.

This clone was observed a few times. The chain is built from TRBV5-3 and TRBJ2-7; TRBD1 agrees at 10 bases. TRBV5-3 is an ORF, and what it does is uncertain. Losses at the gene ends were 4 bases for V and 4 bases for J; bases not matched to a gene: 5. CDR3 length: 14 residues. CDR3 bases: TGTGCCAGAAGCCCGCGGGACAGGGGATACGAGCAGTACTTC. As protein: CARSPRDRGYEQYF.

The J gene is TRBJ2-1, the V gene TRBV10-2, with TRBD1 matching 7 bases. The CDR3 has 15 residues. The J segment lost 5 bases and the V segment lost 2 bases, leaving 6 bases of the junction unmatched. Germline CDR1 and CDR2: WSHSY and SAAADI. In DNA, the CDR3 is TGCGCCAGCAGTGAGCGGCAGGGGGTCCACAATGAGCAGTTCTTC. It codes for CASSERQGVHNEQFF.

This chain joins TRBV19 and TRBJ1-3, with D possibly TRBD1 on 6 matching bases. The germline CDR1 and CDR2 sequences are LNHDA and SQIVND (reference sequence). The CDR3 is 12 residues long. CDR3 bases: TGTGCGACCCAGGGGCCCGGGGGCACCATATATTTT. Encoded protein: CATQGPGGTIYF.

The V and J genes are TRBV29-1 and TRBJ1-1; D perhaps matches TRBD1 (5 bases). The CDR3 extends over 13 amino acids. V gave up 3 bases and J gave up 4 bases, with 12 bases separating them. Germline-derived CDR1 and CDR2 are SQVTM and ANQGSEA. For the CDR3, the DNA is TGCAGCGTTGAGAAGGGGCTGGCCACTGAAGCTTTCTTT. Its translation: CSVEKGLATEAFF. The complete variable domain, with remaining parts taken from reference TRBV29-1 and TRBJ1-1, reads SAVISQKPSRDICQRGTSLTIQCQVDSQVTMMFWYRQQPGQSLTLIATANQGSEATYESGFVIDKFPISRPNLTFSTLTVSNMSPEDSSIYLCSVEKGLATEAFFGQGTRLTVV.

The genes are TRBV28 and TRBJ1-5, with D unresolved. The germline V and J ends were trimmed by 3 bases and 6 bases, with 15 bases remaining between them. Per the germline V gene, CDR1 is MDHEN and CDR2 is SYDVKM. The CDR3 is made up of 15 amino acids. The DNA for the CDR3 is TGTGCCAGCAGTTTCCCTTCACCCGGGGTTCAGCCCCAGCATTTT. This codes for CASSFPSPGVQPQHF.

V usage is TRBV30 and J usage is TRBJ1-1; no definite D call. The CDR3 extends over 12 amino acids. V was trimmed by 2 bases and J by 4 bases, leaving 8 bases between them. CDR1 is GTSNPN and CDR2 is SVGIG in the germline V gene (reference sequence). The CDR3 is CAWSKGRTEAFF. DNA for the CDR3: TGTGCCTGGAGTAAAGGACGCACTGAAGCTTTCTTT.

The V call is TRBV10-3, the J call TRBJ1-3; a weak D match, TRBD1 (5 bases). V shed 6 bases and J shed 0 bases, with 12 bases lying between them. Germline V gives CDR1 ENHRY, CDR2 SYGVKD. The CDR3 length is 15 residues. As DNA, the CDR3 is TGTGCCATCAGGCCGGGACTTCTCTCTGGAAACACCATATATTTT. Its protein is CAIRPGLLSGNTIYF.

Note on this clone: A read error may account for a junction end that differs from germline. The rearrangement uses TRBV7-9 and TRBJ2-1; D possibly corresponds to TRBD2 (5 bases). The CDR3 has 13 residues. The germline V gene has CDR1 SEHNR and CDR2 FQNEAQ (reference sequence). The CDR3 nucleotides are TGTGCCAGCAGCCGACCGGGAACCGACAAGACCCTCTTC. It codes for CASSRPGTDKTLF.

The V gene is TRBV2, the J gene TRBJ2-7, with D perhaps matching TRBD2 (6 bases). CDR1 is SNHLY and CDR2 is FYNNEI in the germline V gene. With 5 bases removed from V and 2 bases from J, the gap between germline ends came to 10 bases. The CDR3 covers 13 residues. CDR3 protein: CASSPSGAYEQYF. The CDR3 nucleotides are TGTGCCAGCAGTCCCTCGGGGGCCTACGAGCAGTACTTC.

The chain recombines TRBV30 with TRBJ2-1; 11 bases agree with TRBD2. The CDR3 has 12 residues. The V segment lost 5 bases and the J segment 12 bases; nucleotides outside the gene matches: 6. Germline-derived CDR1 and CDR2 are GTSNPN and SVGIG (reference sequence). CDR3 sequence reads: CAWHLAGGGQFF. The CDR3 region has the DNA TGTGCCTGGCATCTAGCGGGAGGTGGGCAGTTCTTC.

Remarks on this clone: The sample carries other DNA sequences with the same CDR3. DNA of the CDR3: TGTGCCAGCTCACCCCGTCTAGCAAATGAGCAGTTCTTC. It is translated as CASSPRLANEQFF. The chain joins TRBV18 to TRBJ2-1, with a tentative D call TRBD2 (5 bases). The V and J ends lost 3 bases and 7 bases respectively, with 10 bases between them. Germline assignment: CDR1 KGHSH and CDR2 LQKENI. This CDR3 has 13 amino acids.

The V gene is TRBV6-6, the J gene TRBJ1-2, with no clear D. Trimming left V 2 bases short and J 4 bases short, with 14 bases between. CDR1 and CDR2 from the germline V gene are MNHNY and SVGAGI (reference sequence). The length of the CDR3 is 15 residues. Here the CDR3 DNA reads TGTGCCAGCAGTTACCTCGCGGGCAGGAGCTATGGCTACACCTTC. It codes for CASSYLAGRSYGYTF.

This rearrangement joins TRBV2 to TRBJ2-2, with 7 bases matching TRBD2. The V gene's germline CDR1 is SNHLY and CDR2 FYNNEI. Trimming at V came to 6 bases and at J to 5 bases, leaving 3 bases not matched to a gene. The CDR3 loop spans 13 amino acids. CDR3 nucleotides: TGTGCCAGCAGCCGGGAGGAGACCGGGGAGCTGTTTTTT. Translated: CASSREETGELFF.

The V gene is TRBV4-1, the J gene TRBJ1-4; D possibly corresponds to TRBD1 (5 bases). CDR3 size: 17 residues. From germline, CDR1 is MGHRA and CDR2 YSYEKL. V was cut by 4 bases and J by 5 bases, with 20 bases left in between. Here the CDR3 DNA reads TGCGCCAGCAGCCCTACTGCCACCGGGACCGGGAATGAAAAACTGTTTTTT. This codes for CASSPTATGTGNEKLFF.

In its sample, this clone was seen once. This chain uses TRBV5-1 with TRBJ1-3; perhaps TRBD1 as D (6 bases). The CDR3 has 16 residues. Germline lookup yields CDR1 SGHRS and CDR2 YFSETQ. V gave up 0 bases and J gave up 0 bases, with 10 bases separating them. In nucleotides, the CDR3 is TGCGCCAGCAGCTTGGAAGGGACAAACTCTGGAAACACCATATATTTT. This translates into CASSLEGTNSGNTIYF.

The V and J genes are TRBV7-8 and TRBJ2-4, with TRBD2 as a possible D gene (5 bases). The germline CDR1 and CDR2 sequences are SGHVS and FQNEAQ. The CDR3 runs to 16 residues. The V gene lost 1 base and the J gene lost 5 bases, with 15 bases spanning the gap. CDR3 protein: CASSLGGRAGENIQYF. The DNA for the CDR3 is TGTGCCAGCAGCTTAGGAGGACGGGCCGGGGAAAACATTCAGTACTTC.

V usage is TRBV7-9 and J usage is TRBJ2-7; 10 nucleotides align to TRBD1. The CDR3 spans 15 residues. Trimming took 10 bases from V and 0 from J; bases not matched to a gene: 9. Germline CDR1 reads SEHNR; CDR2 reads FQNEAQ (reference sequence). The CDR3 loop reads CATTGQGYPSYEQYF. In nucleotides, the CDR3 is TGTGCCACTACGGGACAGGGGTATCCCTCCTACGAGCAGTACTTC.